This T cell receptor (beta chain) was observed in a study of CD8 T cells in ankylosing spondylitis. Regarding the study as a whole: Prior work had noted some motif variants in reactive arthritis blood and synovial fluid. The authors reported significant enrichment of disease-linked clones in matched ankylosing spondylitis synovial fluid.

Notes on this clonotype: No antigen is known for it.

MiXCR, run by TCRdb on the 5' RACE reads, gives a single entry per CDR3 protein. The sample holds around 340,000 distinct CDR3 sequences, about 15% seen once. The TCR comes from a male donor with ankylosing spondylitis or in good health (not recorded which). Sequencing was performed on blood, either unsorted or a sorted T cell fraction (not recorded which).

This CDR3 is CASSAGQGFTDTQYF. The DNA for the CDR3 is TGTGCCAGCAGCGCCGGACAGGGATTCACAGATACGCAGTATTTT. The chain employs TRBV2 and TRBJ2-3, with 8 nucleotides matching TRBD1. J was trimmed by 2 bases and V by 6 bases; bases with no gene match: 7. CDR3 length: 15 residues. CDR1 SNHLY and CDR2 FYNNEI come from the germline V gene.